A selection of T cell receptor beta chains follows, all from one sample in a study of T cells in localized non-small cell lung cancer. This table comes from immunoSEQ multiplex PCR, and its TCRdb copy is limited to in-frame clones, with some not included. Of 86,000 or so clones listed, 84% are singletons. This specimen was peripheral blood, taken before any cancer treatment. These receptors were taken from a man aged 35-69 years with stage I lung adenocarcinoma. Each CDR3 is given with its conserved first and last residue. The D gene is left open where the match is weak. Clone sizes are given selectively: once, few, many, or a class where the clone is expanded.

.,TRBJ2-3,.,TRBV20-1,CSAWRTDTQYF,TGCAGTGCTTGGCGCACAGATACGCAGTATTTT
TRBD2,TRBJ2-3,.,TRBV6-5,CASSSSGRMDTQYF,TGTGCCAGCAGCTCTAGCGGGAGGATGGATACGCAGTATTTT
TRBD1,TRBJ2-5,few,TRBV28,CASSGTGTAQETQYF,TGTGCCAGCAGTGGCACCGGGACAGCCCAAGAGACCCAGTACTTC
TRBD1,TRBJ2-7,.,TRBV10-3,CAISGQGENEQYF,TGTGCCATCAGTGGACAGGGCGAGAACGAGCAGTACTTC
.,TRBJ1-1,.,TRBV18,CASSRVTATMNTEAFF,TGTGCCAGCTCACGGGTGACAGCTACTATGAACACTGAAGCTTTCTTT
.,TRBJ1-1,.,TRBV18,CASSPPSRGTEAFF,TGTGCCAGCTCACCACCCTCGAGGGGCACTGAAGCTTTCTTT
.,TRBJ2-1,.,TRBV18,CASSPNGPRNYNEQFF,TGTGCCAGCTCACCGAACGGGCCCAGAAATTACAATGAGCAGTTCTTC
TRBD1,TRBJ1-5,few,TRBV7-2,CASSLWTGSQPQHF,TGTGCCAGCAGCCTCTGGACAGGGAGTCAGCCCCAGCATTTT
.,TRBJ1-3,.,TRBV27,CASSYRTRDPSGNTIYF,TGTGCCAGCAGTTATCGGACCAGGGATCCCTCTGGAAACACCATATATTTT
.,TRBJ1-2,.,TRBV29-1,CSVDGDNGIGYTF,TGCAGCGTTGACGGGGACAACGGGATCGGCTACACCTTC
.,TRBJ2-2,.,TRBV18,CASSPPPRRAQHRGGELFF,TGTGCCAGCTCACCCCCACCGAGGAGGGCCCAACACCGAGGCGGGGAGCTGTTTTTT
TRBD1,TRBJ1-5,.,TRBV11-2,CASSPARDRPQHF,TGTGCCAGCAGCCCCGCCCGGGACAGGCCCCAGCATTTT
TRBD1,TRBJ1-1,.,TRBV6-6,CASTLGGTGMNTEAFF,TGTGCCAGCACCCTAGGAGGGACAGGAATGAACACTGAAGCTTTCTTT
.,TRBJ1-3,.,TRBV11-2,CASSLDPFTGNTIYF,TGTGCCAGCAGCTTAGACCCGTTCACAGGAAACACCATATATTTT
.,TRBJ2-3,.,TRBV9,CASSVVGTDTQYF,TGTGCCAGCAGCGTAGTGGGTACAGATACGCAGTATTTT
TRBD1,TRBJ1-2,once,TRBV5-1,CASSSRDRELPNYGYTF,TGCGCCAGCAGCTCAAGGGACAGGGAATTACCTAACTATGGCTACACCTTC
.,TRBJ2-2,.,TRBV18,CASSPRRPGKNTGELFF,TGTGCCAGCTCACCACGTCGTCCCGGAAAGAACACCGGGGAGCTGTTTTTT